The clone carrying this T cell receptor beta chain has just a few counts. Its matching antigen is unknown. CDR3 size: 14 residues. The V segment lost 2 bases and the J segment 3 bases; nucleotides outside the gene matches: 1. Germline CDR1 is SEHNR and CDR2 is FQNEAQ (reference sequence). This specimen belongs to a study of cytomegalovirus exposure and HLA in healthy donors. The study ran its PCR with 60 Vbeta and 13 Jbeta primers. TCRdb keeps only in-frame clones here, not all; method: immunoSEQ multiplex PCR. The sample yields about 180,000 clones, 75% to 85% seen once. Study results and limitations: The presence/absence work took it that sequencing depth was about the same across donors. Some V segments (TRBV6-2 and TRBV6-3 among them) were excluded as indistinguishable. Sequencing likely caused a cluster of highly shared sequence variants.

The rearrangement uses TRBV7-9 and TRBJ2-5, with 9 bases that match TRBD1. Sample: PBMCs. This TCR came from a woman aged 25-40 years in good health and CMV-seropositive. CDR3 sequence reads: CASSLTGGEETQYF. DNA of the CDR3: TGTGCCAGCAGCTTAACAGGGGGCGAAGAGACCCAGTACTTC.